Listed below are T cell receptor beta chains from one sample, sequenced in a study of cytomegalovirus exposure and HLA in healthy donors. Clones were sequenced by immunoSEQ multiplex PCR, and TCRdb holds only the in-frame ones, with some missing. The table includes approximately 76,000 clones, approximately 95% detected once. The specimen sequenced was PBMCs. The receptor source for this set is a woman between 18 and 29 years old in good health and CMV-seronegative. The CDR3 runs from the conserved cysteine through the conserved F or W. A D gene is named only where the DNA matches it firmly. Clone size is shown for a subset of rows, as once, few, many or a class of expanded clone.

CDR3 protein | CDR3 DNA | D gene | V gene | clone size | J gene
CASSQDFPGEGAAFF | TGCGCCAGCAGCCAAGATTTTCCAGGGGAAGGGGCAGCTTTCTTT | . | TRBV4-3 | . | TRBJ1-1
CAWSTSTGAYEQYF | TGTGCCTGGAGCACCTCGACGGGTGCATACGAGCAGTACTTC | . | TRBV30 | . | TRBJ2-7
CASIAAATFHTQYF | TGTGCCAGCATCGCAGCGGCCACCTTTCATACGCAGTATTTT | . | TRBV6-6 | . | TRBJ2-3
CASSGGPGQGSYEQYF | TGTGCCAGCAGTGGGGGACCGGGACAGGGATCCTACGAGCAGTACTTC | TRBD1 | TRBV6-1 | . | TRBJ2-7
CASSLVGGQETQYF | TGTGCCAGCAGCCTGGTGGGGGGCCAAGAGACCCAGTACTTC | . | TRBV4-2 | . | TRBJ2-5
CASSSGGGSIETQYF | TGTGCCAGCAGCTCGGGTGGCGGGAGTATTGAGACCCAGTACTTC | TRBD2 | TRBV11-3 | . | TRBJ2-5
CASRLGGYNLQETQYF | TGCGCCAGCCGGTTGGGAGGCTACAATCTTCAAGAGACCCAGTACTTC | . | TRBV5-1 | once | TRBJ2-5
CASSQEQGRTYEQYF | TGCGCCAGCAGCCAAGAACAGGGGCGAACCTACGAGCAGTACTTC | TRBD1 | TRBV4-1 | . | TRBJ2-7
CASPPRKTGHNSPLHF | TGTGCCAGCCCTCCCAGGAAGACAGGGCATAATTCACCCCTCCACTTT | TRBD1 | TRBV2 | . | TRBJ1-6
CASSAGLAPTDTQYF | TGTGCCAGCAGCGCAGGACTAGCGCCCACAGATACGCAGTATTTT | TRBD2 | TRBV5-4 | . | TRBJ2-3
CASSQGAGGRTYEQYF | TGCGCCAGCAGCCAAGGTGCGGGGGGCCGAACCTACGAGCAGTACTTC | TRBD2 | TRBV4-1 | once | TRBJ2-7
CASSSIDRDSTDTQYF | TGTGCCAGCAGCTCAATTGACAGGGATAGCACAGATACGCAGTATTTT | TRBD1 | TRBV5-5 | . | TRBJ2-3
CASTDFRDRAAEAFF | TGTGCCAGCACTGACTTCCGGGACAGGGCGGCTGAAGCTTTCTTT | TRBD1 | TRBV2 | . | TRBJ1-1
CASSSRAGRVDYEKLFF | TGTGCCAGCAGCTCCCGCGCGGGGCGCGTCGATTATGAAAAACTGTTTTTT | . | TRBV7-2 | . | TRBJ1-4
CASSVALAGGYNEQFF | TGTGCCAGCAGCGTAGCTCTAGCGGGGGGTTACAATGAGCAGTTCTTC | TRBD2 | TRBV9 | . | TRBJ2-1
CASSYSRQGSNQPQHF | TGTGCCAGCAGTTACTCACGGCAGGGTAGCAATCAGCCCCAGCATTTT | . | TRBV6-6 | . | TRBJ1-5
CAWRTLDTGELFF | TGTGCCTGGAGGACTTTAGACACCGGGGAGCTGTTTTTT | . | TRBV30 | . | TRBJ2-2
CASSIGQYYPNQPQHF | TGTGCCAGTAGTATAGGGCAGTATTATCCCAATCAGCCCCAGCATTTT | . | TRBV19 | . | TRBJ1-5
CASSPGTGPPYEQYF | TGCGCCAGCAGCCCAGGGACAGGTCCTCCTTACGAGCAGTACTTC | TRBD1 | TRBV5-1 | . | TRBJ2-7